These T cell receptor beta chains were read from a single sample in a study of cytomegalovirus exposure and HLA in healthy donors. The repertoire was sequenced with immunoSEQ multiplex PCR; TCRdb's copy has only in-frame clones and lacks some. The sample lists about 120,000 clones, about 80% occurring once. The sequenced sample was PBMCs. The receptors were gathered from a female donor in good health and CMV-seropositive. Each CDR3 is given without its conserved first and last residue.

V: TRBV9; J: TRBJ2-2; CDR3: ASSVSLGLAGGRTGELF
V: TRBV6-5; J: TRBJ2-2; CDR3: ASSGTLNTGELF
V: TRBV27; J: TRBJ2-2; CDR3: ASSRLAGGLGGELF
V: TRBV28; J: TRBJ1-1; CDR3: ASTPGGRAS
V: TRBV5-1; J: .; CDR3: ASSGQGGIYEQY
V: TRBV30; J: TRBJ1-1; CDR3: AWRPTGTGERTEAF
V: TRBV5-1; J: TRBJ2-3; CDR3: ASSLVQGPDTQY
V: TRBV7-8; J: TRBJ1-6; CDR3: ASSPEGRNSPLH
V: TRBV9; J: TRBJ2-7; CDR3: ASSADISTYEQY
V: TRBV9; J: TRBJ2-2; CDR3: ASSVAGRTGPNGELF
V: TRBV28; J: TRBJ1-2; CDR3: ASSPDSSNYGYT
V: TRBV5-1; J: TRBJ2-3; CDR3: ASSLRPVQGSRDTQY
V: TRBV18; J: TRBJ1-6; CDR3: ASSPPQGVGPSPLH
V: TRBV9; J: TRBJ1-4; CDR3: ASGLRQSNEKLF
V: TRBV18; J: TRBJ1-2; CDR3: ASSRDRVSGYT
V: TRBV6-5; J: TRBJ1-2; CDR3: ASISPGGNYGYT
V: TRBV4-2; J: TRBJ2-2; CDR3: ASSQGTSGGAYTGELF
V: TRBV7-3; J: TRBJ2-1; CDR3: ASSSASGVYNEQF
V: TRBV4-3; J: TRBJ1-1; CDR3: ASSQSNTEAF
V: TRBV7-3; J: TRBJ2-7; CDR3: ASSLTGGAGGEQY
V: TRBV7-9; J: TRBJ2-5; CDR3: ASSLAEGRAETQY
V: TRBV27; J: TRBJ2-3; CDR3: ASSPPGAGYTDTQY
V: TRBV4-2; J: TRBJ1-1; CDR3: ASSQGGVTLEAF
V: TRBV10-3; J: TRBJ2-1; CDR3: AITGQADNEQF
V: TRBV7-2; J: TRBJ1-1; CDR3: ASSLSPGQSPNTEAF
V: TRBV10-1; J: TRBJ2-3; CDR3: ASRGPNTDTQY
V: TRBV7-9; J: TRBJ2-3; CDR3: ASSLYQGAGTDTQY
V: TRBV19; J: TRBJ1-1; CDR3: ASSIGGSAGLLMNTEAF
V: TRBV12-5; J: TRBJ1-1; CDR3: AGGDSGGTEAF
V: TRBV5-4; J: TRBJ2-3; CDR3: ASSSTAGTSGGAADTQY
V: TRBV5-1; J: TRBJ2-5; CDR3: ASGYATSGGAHETQY
V: TRBV7-9; J: TRBJ2-1; CDR3: ASSGGAGVHEQF
V: TRBV6-4; J: TRBJ2-3; CDR3: ASSEYDRGTDTQY
V: TRBV12-5; J: TRBJ2-1; CDR3: ASGLGLAESYNEQF
V: TRBV6-5; J: TRBJ1-5; CDR3: ASTPGLNQPQH